This entry lists 7 T cell receptor beta chains sequenced from one sample in a study of T cell responses to AZD1222 COVID-19 vaccine. Sequenced by immunoSEQ multiplex PCR; TCRdb stores in-frame clones only, minus some. The repertoire has around 70,000 clones, about three quarters of them found once; the top ten carry 9.5% to 13%. The specimen was peripheral blood, collected on day 0 of AZD1222 vaccination. The receptor source for this set is an adult in good health.

A few counts support this clone. The rearrangement joins TRBV5-4 to TRBJ2-7; no clear D gene. The CDR3 is 14 residues long. CDR1 and CDR2 (germline): SGHNT, YYREEE (reference sequence). V was trimmed by 0 bases and J by 7 bases, leaving 14 bases between them. CDR3 bases: TGTGCCAGCAGCTTGGCCGAACAGTTTGGGGAGCAGTACTTC. Residues: CASSLAEQFGEQYF.

The CDR3 DNA is TGCGCCAGCAGCCAAGATATGGGGAGCTCCTACGAGCAGTACTTC. This codes for CASSQDMGSSYEQYF. This chain connects TRBV4-1 to TRBJ2-7; possibly TRBD2 for D (5 bases). Germline V lookup: CDR1 MGHRA, CDR2 YSYEKL. The CDR3 length is 15 residues. V lost 0 bases and J 0 bases, leaving 9 bases between the germline ends.

The rearrangement links TRBV7-3 to TRBJ1-6, with D perhaps TRBD1 (5 bases). The CDR3 runs to 13 residues. Looked up from germline, CDR1 is SGHTA and CDR2 is FQGTGA. The CDR3 coding sequence is TGTCGTAGGGGTGACTCCTATAATTCACCCCTCCACTTT. Translation: CRRGDSYNSPLHF.

This clone was counted only a few times. The rearrangement links TRBV28 to TRBJ2-1, with 15 bases fitting TRBD2. The V and J ends lost 3 bases and 7 bases, in that order; junction bases with no gene match: 7. The CDR3 length is 17 residues. Germline values: CDR1 MDHEN, CDR2 SYDVKM. Written as DNA, the CDR3 is TGTGCCAGCAGTTTGACGGGACTAGCGGGGGGTTGGAATGAGCAGTTCTTC. It is translated as CASSLTGLAGGWNEQFF.

The CDR3 here is CASSPGQGAYSGNTIYF. The CDR3 DNA sequence: TGTGCCAGCTCCCCCGGGCAGGGGGCCTATTCTGGAAACACCATATATTTT. The chain combines TRBV18 with TRBJ1-3; TRBD1 aligns across 8 bases. With 6 bases clipped from V and 1 base from J, the junction kept 11 bases outside the gene matches. The CDR3 loop spans 17 amino acids. Looked up from germline, CDR1 is KGHSH and CDR2 is LQKENI. The variable domain in full, completed from reference TRBV18 and TRBJ1-3, reads NAGVMQNPRHLVRRRGQEARLRCSPMKGHSHVYWYRQLPEEGLKFMVYLQKENIIDESGMPKERFSAEFPKEGPSILRIQQVVRGDSAAYFCASSPGQGAYSGNTIYFGEGSWLTVV.

The J gene is TRBJ2-1, the V gene TRBV28; TRBD1 is a possible D gene (5 bases). Germline CDR1 is MDHEN and CDR2 is SYDVKM. Trimming pared 2 bases from V and 12 bases from J, leaving 14 bases between. CDR3 size: 13 residues. CDR3 sequence reads: CASSLNDRIVQFF. CDR3 sequence (DNA): TGTGCCAGCAGTTTAAACGACAGAATCGTGCAGTTCTTC.

The V call is TRBV11-2, the J call TRBJ2-3; 8 bases align to TRBD2. Germline V gene lookup returns CDR1 SGHAT and CDR2 FQNNGV. CDR3 length equals 17 residues. V trimming: 5 bases; J trimming: 0 bases; junction bases outside the gene matches: 10. The CDR3 coding sequence is TGTGCCAGCAGCCATTACCGCGGGGGGAGAAGCACAGATACGCAGTATTTT. Translating gives CASSHYRGGRSTDTQYF.